Given below is one TCR beta chain in context. This sample is drawn from a study of shared clonotypes between healthy human individuals. TCRdb keeps only in-frame clones here, not all; method: immunoSEQ multiplex PCR. The sample holds roughly 450,000 clones, 79% seen once. The CDR3 has 15 amino acids. With 4 bases clipped from V and 7 bases from J, the junction kept 6 bases outside the gene matches. The V gene's germline CDR1 is SGDLS and CDR2 YYNGEE. Each of the donors was a healthy adult who was HIV-negative and had not had a recent acute infection or vaccination. This TCR was recovered from a woman aged 40 to 50 in good health. Some clones in this sample may be carry-over from other donors' samples. The rearrangement links TRBV9 to TRBJ2-1, with 12 nucleotides matching TRBD2. The source material was PBMCs. The CDR3, as DNA: TGTGCCAGCAGCTTGACTAGCGGGAGTGGGAATGAGCAGTTCTTC. It codes for CASSLTSGSGNEQFF.